The 12 T cell receptor beta chains presented below share a single source sample, sequenced in a study of T-cell reconstitution after alpha-beta-depleted transplantation in children. A TCRbeta library incorporating unique molecular identifiers was prepared. TCRdb reanalysed the PCR reads using MiXCR and keeps one entry per CDR3 protein. The sample yields about 470,000 distinct CDR3 sequences, approximately 41% seen once. The starting material was PBMCs, obtained before TCRalphabeta/CD19-depleted stem cell transplant. Receptors originate from a girl aged 2 to 9 with aplastic anemia, due to receive a stem cell transplant.

This clonotype has only one observation. CDR3 DNA: TGCGCCAGCAAGGGTGCAGGGAATGAGCAGTTCTTC. The encoded protein is CASKGAGNEQFF. The rearrangement joins TRBV5-1 to TRBJ2-1; a possible D gene is TRBD1 (5 bases). Germline CDR1 SGHRS, CDR2 YFSETQ. The ends were cut back, 6 bases at V and 7 bases at J, with 11 bases in the middle. The CDR3 runs to 12 residues.

The chain recombines TRBV4-1 with TRBJ2-7; 14 positions agree with TRBD2. The CDR3 totals 18 residues. Germline trimming cut 2 bases from V and 2 bases from J; bases unmatched to any gene: 8. Germline V gene data show CDR1 as MGHRA and CDR2 as YSYEKL. The CDR3 spells CASSQQGLAGEPPYEQYF. CDR3 nucleotide sequence: TGCGCCAGCAGCCAACAGGGACTAGCGGGGGAACCCCCCTACGAGCAGTACTTC.

This clonotype was picked up a small number of times. This chain links TRBV7-9 with TRBJ2-3; 10 nucleotides align to TRBD2. Germline CDR1 and CDR2: SEHNR and FQNEAQ (reference sequence). The CDR3 spans 16 residues. V shed 5 bases and J 3 bases; nucleotides not matched to a gene: 8. The CDR3 sequence: CASSPASGGSTDTQYF. The CDR3 DNA sequence: TGTGCCAGCAGCCCCGCTAGCGGGGGTTCGACAGATACGCAGTATTTT. Full variable domain (outside the CDR3, taken from reference TRBV7-9 and TRBJ2-3): DTGVSQNPRHKITKRGQNVTFRCDPISEHNRLYWYRQTLGQGPEFLTYFQNEAQLEKSRLLSDRFSAERPKGSFSTLEIQRTEQGDSAMYLCASSPASGGSTDTQYFGPGTRLTVL.

This clonotype appeared many times. The chain employs TRBV27 and TRBJ2-1; D is uncertain. V was clipped by 7 bases and J by 3 bases, with 31 bases between them. The CDR3 sequence is 20 residues long. Germline loops: CDR1 MNHEY, CDR2 SMNVEV (reference sequence). The chain's CDR3 is CASTSGPELRRISHYNEQFF. CDR3 in DNA: TGTGCCAGCACCTCGGGTCCAGAGTTAAGGCGGATCAGCCACTACAATGAGCAGTTCTTC.

In this sample, this clonotype turned up a few times. This rearrangement joins TRBV19 to TRBJ1-1; TRBD1 is a possible D gene (5 bases). The CDR3 consists of 14 residues. V shed 4 bases and J shed 3 bases, with 12 bases lying between them. The V gene's germline CDR1 is LNHDA and CDR2 SQIVND (reference sequence). The CDR3, as DNA: TGTGCCAGTAGTACCGGGACGGCTTACACTGAAGCTTTCTTT. It specifies CASSTGTAYTEAFF. Supplemented by reference TRBV19 and TRBJ1-1, the full variable domain reads DGGITQSPKYLFRKEGQNVTLSCEQNLNHDAMYWYRQDPGQGLRLIYYSQIVNDFQKGDIAEGYSVSREKKESFPLTVTSAQKNPTAFYLCASSTGTAYTEAFFGQGTRLTVV.

The chain couples TRBV10-2 to TRBJ1-5; tentatively, D is TRBD1 (5 bases). The CDR3 spans 14 residues. Germline V gene data show CDR1 as WSHSY and CDR2 as SAAADI. Trimming cost V 7 bases and J 2 bases, with 12 bases left between them. In DNA form, the CDR3 reads TGCGCCAGCAAGGCCGGGGGAGGCAATCAGCCCCAGCATTTT. It encodes CASKAGGGNQPQHF.

This clonotype was recorded a few times. The chain has TRBV9 and TRBJ2-7; D remains ambiguous. Germline loops: CDR1 SGDLS, CDR2 YYNGEE. This CDR3 is 14 amino acids long. V lost 1 base, J lost 0 bases, and 8 bases lay in between. CDR3: CASSVRTTSYEQYF. The CDR3 nucleotides are TGTGCCAGCAGCGTAAGGACCACCTCCTACGAGCAGTACTTC.

The J gene is TRBJ1-2, the V gene TRBV12-3 or TRBV12-4; D is ambiguous. V lost 0 bases, J lost 1 base, and 0 bases lay in between. This CDR3 comprises 12 residues. In nucleotides, the CDR3 is TGTGCCAGCAGTTTAGCTAACTATGGCTACACCTTC. It codes for CASSLANYGYTF.

The V gene is TRBV5-1, the J gene TRBJ2-2, with 8 bases lining up with TRBD2. CDR3 length equals 16 residues. V was clipped by 0 bases and J by 6 bases; unmatched bases: 7. Germline CDR1 reads SGHRS; CDR2 reads YFSETQ. CDR3 bases: TGCGCCAGCAGCTTGGAGCCAGCGGGAGTTCCCGGGGAGCTGTTTTTT. Its translation: CASSLEPAGVPGELFF.

This clonotype was recorded a few times. The rearrangement links TRBV5-1 to TRBJ1-2; TRBD1 might be the D (5 bases). The CDR3 is 18 amino acids. In germline, CDR1 is SGHRS, CDR2 YFSETQ. V gave up 3 bases and J gave up 5 bases, with 26 bases separating them. The CDR3 loop reads CASSSSGEAGPRIYGYTF. The CDR3 DNA reads as TGCGCCAGCAGCTCGTCGGGTGAAGCAGGGCCGAGGATATATGGCTACACCTTC.

This chain links TRBV5-6 with TRBJ1-2; 7 nucleotides match TRBD1. Losses at the gene ends were 5 bases for V and 4 bases for J; bases not matched to a gene: 11. Germline CDR1 is SGHDT and CDR2 is YYEEEE. The CDR3 contains 15 residues. For the CDR3, the DNA is TGTGCCAGCAGGACGAGCGGACAGGCGGCCTATGGCTACACCTTC. Its translation: CASRTSGQAAYGYTF.

The V call is TRBV11-2, the J call TRBJ2-6; D not resolved. Trimming took off 5 bases at V and 0 bases at J, with 17 bases between the two ends. The CDR3 extends over 18 amino acids. CDR1 is SGHAT and CDR2 is FQNNGV in the germline V gene. CDR3 amino acids: CASSRVGQFYSGANVLTF. The CDR3 DNA reads as TGTGCCAGCAGCCGTGTGGGCCAGTTCTACTCTGGGGCCAACGTCCTGACTTTC.